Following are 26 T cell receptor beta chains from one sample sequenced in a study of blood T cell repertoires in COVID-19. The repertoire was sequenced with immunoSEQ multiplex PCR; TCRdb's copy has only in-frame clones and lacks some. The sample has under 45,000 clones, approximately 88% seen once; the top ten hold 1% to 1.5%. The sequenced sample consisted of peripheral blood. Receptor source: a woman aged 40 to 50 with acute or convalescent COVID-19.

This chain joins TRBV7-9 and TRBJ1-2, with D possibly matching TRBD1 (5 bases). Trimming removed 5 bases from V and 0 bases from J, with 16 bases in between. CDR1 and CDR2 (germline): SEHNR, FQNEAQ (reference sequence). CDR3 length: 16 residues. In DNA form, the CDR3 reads TGTGCCAGCAGCCCACCCCCAGGGTGGGCTAACTATGGCTACACCTTC. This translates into CASSPPPGWANYGYTF.

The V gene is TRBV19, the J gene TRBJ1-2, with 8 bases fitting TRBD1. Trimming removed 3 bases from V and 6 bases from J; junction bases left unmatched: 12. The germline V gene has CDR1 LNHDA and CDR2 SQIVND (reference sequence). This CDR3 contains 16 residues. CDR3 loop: CASSILRRTGSDGYTF. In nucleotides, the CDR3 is TGTGCCAGTAGTATCCTCCGAAGGACAGGGTCGGATGGCTACACCTTC.

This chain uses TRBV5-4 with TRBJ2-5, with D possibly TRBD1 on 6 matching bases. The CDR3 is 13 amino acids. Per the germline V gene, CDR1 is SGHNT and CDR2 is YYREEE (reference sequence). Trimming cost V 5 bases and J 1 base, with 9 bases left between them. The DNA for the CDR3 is TGTGCCAGCAGTTTACAGGGCCAAGAGACCCAGTACTTC. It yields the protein CASSLQGQETQYF. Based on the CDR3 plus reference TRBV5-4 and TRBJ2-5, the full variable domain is ETGVTQSPTHLIKTRGQQVTLRCSSQSGHNTVSWYQQALGQGPQFIFQYYREEENGRGNFPPRFSGLQFPNYSSELNVNALELDDSALYLCASSLQGQETQYFGPGTRLLVL.

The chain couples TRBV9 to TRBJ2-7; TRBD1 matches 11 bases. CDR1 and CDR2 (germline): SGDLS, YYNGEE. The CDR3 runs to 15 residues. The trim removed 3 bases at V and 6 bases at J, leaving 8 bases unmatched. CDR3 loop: CASSALGQGAAEQYF. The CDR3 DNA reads TGTGCCAGCAGCGCCCTCGGACAGGGGGCGGCCGAGCAGTACTTC.

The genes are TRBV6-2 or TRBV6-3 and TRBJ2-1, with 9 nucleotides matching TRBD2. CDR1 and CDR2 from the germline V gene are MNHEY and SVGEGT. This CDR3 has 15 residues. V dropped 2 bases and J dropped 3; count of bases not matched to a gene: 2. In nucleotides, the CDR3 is TGTGCCAGCAGTTACGGGCGGGGGGGCTACAATGAGCAGTTCTTC. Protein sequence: CASSYGRGGYNEQFF.

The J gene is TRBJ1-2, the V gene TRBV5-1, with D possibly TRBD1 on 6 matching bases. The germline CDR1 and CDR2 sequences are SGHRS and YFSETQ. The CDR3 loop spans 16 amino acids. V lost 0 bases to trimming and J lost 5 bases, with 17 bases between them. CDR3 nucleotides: TGCGCCAGCAGCTTGGAAGGACAGACCTGGGGTTATGGCTACACCTTC. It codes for CASSLEGQTWGYGYTF.

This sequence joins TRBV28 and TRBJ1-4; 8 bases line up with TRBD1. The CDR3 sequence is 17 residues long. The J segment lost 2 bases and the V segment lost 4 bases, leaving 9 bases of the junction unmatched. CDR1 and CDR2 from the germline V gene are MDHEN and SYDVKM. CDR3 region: CASSSPRDRRTNEKLFF. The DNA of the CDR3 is TGTGCCAGCAGTTCCCCCCGGGACAGGAGGACTAATGAAAAACTGTTTTTT. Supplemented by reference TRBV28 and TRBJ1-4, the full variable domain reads DVKVTQSSRYLVKRTGEKVFLECVQDMDHENMFWYRQDPGLGLRLIYFSYDVKMKEKGDIPEGYSVSREKKERFSLILESASTNQTSMYLCASSSPRDRRTNEKLFFGSGTQLSVL.

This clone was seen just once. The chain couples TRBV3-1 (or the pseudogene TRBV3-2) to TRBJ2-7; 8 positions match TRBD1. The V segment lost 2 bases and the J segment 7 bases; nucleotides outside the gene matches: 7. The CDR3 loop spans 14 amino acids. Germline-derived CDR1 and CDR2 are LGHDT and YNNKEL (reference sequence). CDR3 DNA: TGTGCCAGCAGCCAAAAACAGGGGGTGGGGGAGCAGTACTTC. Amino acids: CASSQKQGVGEQYF.

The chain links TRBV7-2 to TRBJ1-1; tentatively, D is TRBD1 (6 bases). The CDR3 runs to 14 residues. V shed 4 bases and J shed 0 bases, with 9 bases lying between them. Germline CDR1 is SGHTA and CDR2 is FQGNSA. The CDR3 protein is CASSSDRMNTEAFF. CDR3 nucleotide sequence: TGTGCCAGCAGCTCCGACAGGATGAACACTGAAGCTTTCTTT.

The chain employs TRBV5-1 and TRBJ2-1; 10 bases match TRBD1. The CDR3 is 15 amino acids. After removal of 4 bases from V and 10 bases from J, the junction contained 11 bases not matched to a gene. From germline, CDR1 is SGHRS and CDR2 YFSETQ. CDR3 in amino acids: CASSPGTGEGSEQFF. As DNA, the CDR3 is TGCGCCAGCAGCCCCGGGACAGGGGAAGGGAGCGAGCAGTTCTTC.

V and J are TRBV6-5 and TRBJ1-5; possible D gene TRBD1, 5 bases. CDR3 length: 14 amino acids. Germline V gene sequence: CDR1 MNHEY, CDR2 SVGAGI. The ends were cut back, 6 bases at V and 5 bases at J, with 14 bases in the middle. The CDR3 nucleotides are TGTGCCAGCAGGAGGCCCAGGGAGGATCAGCCCCAGCATTTT. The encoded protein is CASRRPREDQPQHF.

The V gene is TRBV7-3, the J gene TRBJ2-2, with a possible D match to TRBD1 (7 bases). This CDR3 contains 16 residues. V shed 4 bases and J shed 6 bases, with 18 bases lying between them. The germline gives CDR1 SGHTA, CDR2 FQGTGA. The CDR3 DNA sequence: TGTGCCAGCAGCTCAGGAGGGACAGCCTATCCCGGGGAGCTGTTTTTT. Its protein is CASSSGGTAYPGELFF. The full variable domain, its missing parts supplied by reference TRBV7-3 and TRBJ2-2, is GAGVSQTPSNKVTEKGKYVELRCDPISGHTALYWYRQSLGQGPEFLIYFQGTGAADDSGLPNDRFFAVRPEGSVSTLKIQRTERGDSAVYLCASSSGGTAYPGELFFGEGSRLTVL.

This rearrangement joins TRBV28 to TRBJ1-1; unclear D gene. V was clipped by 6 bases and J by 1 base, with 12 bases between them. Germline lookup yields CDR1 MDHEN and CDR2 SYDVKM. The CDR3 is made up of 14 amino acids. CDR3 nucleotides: TGTGCCAGCAGCCCCCCGTCCCGGAACACTGAAGCTTTCTTT. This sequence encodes CASSPPSRNTEAFF.

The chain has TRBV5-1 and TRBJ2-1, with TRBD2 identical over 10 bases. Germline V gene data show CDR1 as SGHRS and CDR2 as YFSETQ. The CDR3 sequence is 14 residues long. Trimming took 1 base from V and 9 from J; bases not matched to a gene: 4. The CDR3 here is CASSLTSGTPEQFF. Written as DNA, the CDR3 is TGCGCCAGCAGCTTGACTAGCGGGACGCCTGAGCAGTTCTTC.

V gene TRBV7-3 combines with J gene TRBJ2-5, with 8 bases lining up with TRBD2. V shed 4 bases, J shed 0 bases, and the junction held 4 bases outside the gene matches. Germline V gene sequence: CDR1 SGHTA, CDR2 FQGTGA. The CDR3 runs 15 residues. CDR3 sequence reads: CASSSGGANQETQYF. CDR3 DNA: TGTGCCAGCAGCTCCGGGGGGGCGAACCAAGAGACCCAGTACTTC.

The CDR3 sequence is CASSSRLGQGAAGYTF. Here the CDR3 DNA reads TGTGCCAGCAGCTCTCGTCTGGGACAGGGGGCGGCTGGCTACACCTTC. The J gene is TRBJ1-2, the V gene TRBV5-5, with 12 bases identical to TRBD1. V dropped 3 bases and J dropped 7; count of bases not matched to a gene: 10. CDR1 is SGHKS, CDR2 YYEKEE, per germline (reference sequence). This CDR3 spans 16 amino acids.

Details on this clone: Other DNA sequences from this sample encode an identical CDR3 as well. The CDR3 region is CASSGTGGTDTQYF. DNA for the CDR3: TGTGCCAGTAGTGGTACAGGGGGCACAGATACGCAGTATTTT. The chain couples TRBV19 to TRBJ2-3; 7 nucleotides agree with TRBD1. With V trimmed by 5 bases and J by 1 base, 3 bases remained unmatched. The CDR3 spans 14 residues. Per the germline V gene, CDR1 is LNHDA and CDR2 is SQIVND (reference sequence).

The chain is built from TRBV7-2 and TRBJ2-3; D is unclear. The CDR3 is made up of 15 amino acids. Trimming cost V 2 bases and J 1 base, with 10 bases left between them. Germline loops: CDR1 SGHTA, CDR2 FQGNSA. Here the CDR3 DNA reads TGTGCCAGCAGCTTATCCGTGCAGGGCACAGATACGCAGTATTTT. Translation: CASSLSVQGTDTQYF.

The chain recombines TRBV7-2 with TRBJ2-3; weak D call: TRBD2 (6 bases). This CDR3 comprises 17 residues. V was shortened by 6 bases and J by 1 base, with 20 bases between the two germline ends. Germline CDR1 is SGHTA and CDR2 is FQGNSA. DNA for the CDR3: TGTGCCAGCAGAAAATGGGTGGGCGGGGCTCGCACAGATACGCAGTATTTT. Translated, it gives CASRKWVGGARTDTQYF.

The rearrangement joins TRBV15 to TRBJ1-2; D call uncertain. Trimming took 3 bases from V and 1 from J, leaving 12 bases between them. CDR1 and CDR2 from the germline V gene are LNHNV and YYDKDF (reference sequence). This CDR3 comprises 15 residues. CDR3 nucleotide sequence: TGTGCCACCAGCAGGGTACCACAGATTAACTATGGCTACACCTTC. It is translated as CATSRVPQINYGYTF.

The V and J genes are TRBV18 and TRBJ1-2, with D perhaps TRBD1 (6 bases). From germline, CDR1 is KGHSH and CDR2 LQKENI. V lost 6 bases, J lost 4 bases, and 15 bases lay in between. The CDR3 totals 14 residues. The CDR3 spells CASSRDTGSYGYTF. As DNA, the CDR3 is TGTGCCAGCTCCAGGGACACAGGGTCCTATGGCTACACCTTC. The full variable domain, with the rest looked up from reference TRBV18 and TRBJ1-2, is NAGVMQNPRHLVRRRGQEARLRCSPMKGHSHVYWYRQLPEEGLKFMVYLQKENIIDESGMPKERFSAEFPKEGPSILRIQQVVRGDSAAYFCASSRDTGSYGYTFGSGTRLTVV.

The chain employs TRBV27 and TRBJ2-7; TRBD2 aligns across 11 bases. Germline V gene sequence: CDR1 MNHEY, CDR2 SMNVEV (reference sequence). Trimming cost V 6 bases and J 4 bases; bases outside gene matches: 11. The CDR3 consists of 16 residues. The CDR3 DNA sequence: TGTGCCAGCAGCTCGACTAGCGGGAAGGATTTGTACGAGCAGTACTTC. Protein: CASSSTSGKDLYEQYF.

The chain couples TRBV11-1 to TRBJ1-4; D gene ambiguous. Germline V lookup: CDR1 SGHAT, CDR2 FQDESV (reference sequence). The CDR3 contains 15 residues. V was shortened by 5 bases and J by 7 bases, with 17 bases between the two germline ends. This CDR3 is CASSPRGRESEKLFF. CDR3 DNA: TGTGCCAGCAGCCCGCGGGGAAGAGAAAGTGAAAAACTGTTTTTT.

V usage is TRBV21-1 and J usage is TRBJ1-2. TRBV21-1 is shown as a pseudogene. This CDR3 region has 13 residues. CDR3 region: CASSKFEAYGYTF. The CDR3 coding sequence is TGTGCCAGCAGCAAATTCGAAGCCTATGGCTACACCTTC.

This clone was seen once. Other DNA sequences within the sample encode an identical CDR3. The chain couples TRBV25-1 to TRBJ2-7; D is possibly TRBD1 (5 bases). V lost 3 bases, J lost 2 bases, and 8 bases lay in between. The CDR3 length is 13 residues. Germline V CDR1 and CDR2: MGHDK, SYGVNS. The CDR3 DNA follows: TGTGCCAGCAGTGATCAGGGAACCTACGAGCAGTACTTC. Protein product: CASSDQGTYEQYF.

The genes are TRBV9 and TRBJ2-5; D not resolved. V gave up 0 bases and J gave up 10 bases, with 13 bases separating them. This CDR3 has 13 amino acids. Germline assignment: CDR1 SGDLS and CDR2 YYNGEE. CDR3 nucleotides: TGTGCCAGCAGCGTAGCTGGGCCCGGCTACCAGTACTTC. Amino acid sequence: CASSVAGPGYQYF.